This section outlines one T cell receptor (beta chain) sequence together with its context. The antigen is undetermined. TCRdb re-derived calls from the reads in MiXCR, one entry per CDR3 protein. The sample contains approximately 600,000 distinct CDR3 sequences, 35% to 50% of which appear only once. The CDR3 sequence is 15 residues long. From germline, CDR1 is SEHNR and CDR2 FQNEAQ (reference sequence). V was clipped by 3 bases and J by 5 bases; unmatched bases: 7. This record belongs to a study of T cell repertoires in cytomegalovirus infection. As for the study in general: Carrying CMV and the relevant HLA type showed in public TCR beta signatures.

The starting material was cultured PBMCs, obtained from culture after CMV antigen stimulation. The genes are TRBV7-9 and TRBJ2-5; TRBD2 matches at 9 bases. This clonotype originated in a human donor in good health (CMV status not recorded). Some clones in this sample may be carry-over from other donors' samples. This CDR3 reads CASSFWRGGLETQYF. CDR3 in DNA: TGTGCCAGCAGCTTTTGGCGGGGGGGCCTTGAGACCCAGTACTTC.